The clone carrying this T cell receptor beta chain has at least ten counts. Its antigen remains unknown. Ophthalmopathy patients all had a Clinical Activity Score of at least 3, a NOSPECS grade of at least 4 and disease under 3 months old. Uncontrolled infection, other autoimmune disease, pregnancy or lactation barred patients from enrollment. The record originates from a study of T cells in Graves' hyperthyroidism and ophthalmopathy. Study results and limitations: Ophthalmopathy was identified by the model a median roughly 6.5 months ahead of onset. Also found in blood were most expanded thyroid clonotypes above 0.001.

The length of the CDR3 is 14 residues. With 7 bases removed from V and 3 bases from J, the gap between germline ends came to 15 bases. Germline V lookup: CDR1 SGHAT, CDR2 FQNNGV. RNA transcripts were the template for amplifying TCR beta CDR3 regions. The primer set for the first-round RT-PCR of the TCR CDR3 was HTBI. MiXCR was run by TCRdb on the multiplex PCR reads, yielding one entry per CDR3 protein. The repertoire consists of fewer than 750,000 distinct CDR3 sequences, with around 15% occurring once and the leading ten covering around 13%. The sequence was collected from a woman in her forties or fifties with Graves' ophthalmopathy. Sequenced material: blood. This chain links TRBV11-2 with TRBJ1-1; D call uncertain. For the CDR3, the DNA is TGTGCCAGCAATCCTATAGTCGACGACACTGAAGCTTTCTTT. This encodes CASNPIVDDTEAFF.